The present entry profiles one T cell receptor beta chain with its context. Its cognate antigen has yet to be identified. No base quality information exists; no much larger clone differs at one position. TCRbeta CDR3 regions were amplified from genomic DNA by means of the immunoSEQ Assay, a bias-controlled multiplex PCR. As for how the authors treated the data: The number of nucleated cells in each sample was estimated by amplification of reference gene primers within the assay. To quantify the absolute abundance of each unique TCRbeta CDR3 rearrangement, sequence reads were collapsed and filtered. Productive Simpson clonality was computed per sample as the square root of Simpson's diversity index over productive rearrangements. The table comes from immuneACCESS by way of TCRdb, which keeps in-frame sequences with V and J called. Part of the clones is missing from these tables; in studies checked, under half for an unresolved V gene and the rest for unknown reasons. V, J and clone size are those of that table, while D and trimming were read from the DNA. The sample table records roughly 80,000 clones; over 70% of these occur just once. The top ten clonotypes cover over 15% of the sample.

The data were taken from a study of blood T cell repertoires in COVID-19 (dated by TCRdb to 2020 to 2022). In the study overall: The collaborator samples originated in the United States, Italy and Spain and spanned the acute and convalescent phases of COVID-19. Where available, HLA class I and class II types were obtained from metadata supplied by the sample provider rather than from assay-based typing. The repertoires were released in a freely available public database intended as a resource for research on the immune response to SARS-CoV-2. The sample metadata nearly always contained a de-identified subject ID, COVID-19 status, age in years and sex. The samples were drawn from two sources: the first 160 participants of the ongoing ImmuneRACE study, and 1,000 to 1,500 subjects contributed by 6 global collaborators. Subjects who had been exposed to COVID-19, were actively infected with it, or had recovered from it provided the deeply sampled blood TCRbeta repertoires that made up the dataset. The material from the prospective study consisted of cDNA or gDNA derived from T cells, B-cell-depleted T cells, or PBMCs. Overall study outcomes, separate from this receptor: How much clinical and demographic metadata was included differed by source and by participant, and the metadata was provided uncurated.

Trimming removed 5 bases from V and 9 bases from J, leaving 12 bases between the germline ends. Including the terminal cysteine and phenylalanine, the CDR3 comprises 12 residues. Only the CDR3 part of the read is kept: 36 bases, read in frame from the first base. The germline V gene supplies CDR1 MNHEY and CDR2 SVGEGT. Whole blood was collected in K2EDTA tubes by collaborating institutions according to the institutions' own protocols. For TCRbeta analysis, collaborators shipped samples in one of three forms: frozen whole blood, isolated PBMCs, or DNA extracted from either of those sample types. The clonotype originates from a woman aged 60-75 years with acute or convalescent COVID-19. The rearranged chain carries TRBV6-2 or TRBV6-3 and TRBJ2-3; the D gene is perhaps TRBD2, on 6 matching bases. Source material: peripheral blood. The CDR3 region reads CASSKDYGTQYF. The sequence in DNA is TGTGCCAGCAGTAAGGACTACGGCACGCAGTATTTT.